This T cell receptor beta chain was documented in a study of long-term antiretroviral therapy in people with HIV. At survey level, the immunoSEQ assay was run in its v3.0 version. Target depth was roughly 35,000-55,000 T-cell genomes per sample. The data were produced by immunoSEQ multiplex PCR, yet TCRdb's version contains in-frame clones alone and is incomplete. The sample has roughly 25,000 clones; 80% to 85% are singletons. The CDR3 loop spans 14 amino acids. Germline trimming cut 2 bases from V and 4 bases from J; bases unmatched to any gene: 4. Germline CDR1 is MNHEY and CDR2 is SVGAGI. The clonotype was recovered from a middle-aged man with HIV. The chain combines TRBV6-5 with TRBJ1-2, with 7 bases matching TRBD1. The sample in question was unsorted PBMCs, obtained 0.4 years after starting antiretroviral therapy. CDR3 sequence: CASSYKGQLYGYTF. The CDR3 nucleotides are TGTGCCAGCAGTTACAAGGGACAGCTCTATGGCTACACCTTC.